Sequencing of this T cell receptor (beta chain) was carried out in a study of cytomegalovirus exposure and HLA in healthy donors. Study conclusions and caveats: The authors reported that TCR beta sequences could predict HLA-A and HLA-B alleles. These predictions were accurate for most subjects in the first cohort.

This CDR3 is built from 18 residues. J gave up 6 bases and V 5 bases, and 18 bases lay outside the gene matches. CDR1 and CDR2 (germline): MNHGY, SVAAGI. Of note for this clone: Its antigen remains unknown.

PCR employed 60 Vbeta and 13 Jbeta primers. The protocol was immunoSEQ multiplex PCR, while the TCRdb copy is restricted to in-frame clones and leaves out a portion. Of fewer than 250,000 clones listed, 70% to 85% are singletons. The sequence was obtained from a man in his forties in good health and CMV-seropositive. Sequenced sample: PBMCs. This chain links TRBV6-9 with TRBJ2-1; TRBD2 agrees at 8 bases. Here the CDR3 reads CASSLLSREVRIFNEQFF. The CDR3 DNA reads TGTGCCAGCAGTCTCCTATCGCGGGAGGTGCGTATTTTCAATGAGCAGTTCTTC.